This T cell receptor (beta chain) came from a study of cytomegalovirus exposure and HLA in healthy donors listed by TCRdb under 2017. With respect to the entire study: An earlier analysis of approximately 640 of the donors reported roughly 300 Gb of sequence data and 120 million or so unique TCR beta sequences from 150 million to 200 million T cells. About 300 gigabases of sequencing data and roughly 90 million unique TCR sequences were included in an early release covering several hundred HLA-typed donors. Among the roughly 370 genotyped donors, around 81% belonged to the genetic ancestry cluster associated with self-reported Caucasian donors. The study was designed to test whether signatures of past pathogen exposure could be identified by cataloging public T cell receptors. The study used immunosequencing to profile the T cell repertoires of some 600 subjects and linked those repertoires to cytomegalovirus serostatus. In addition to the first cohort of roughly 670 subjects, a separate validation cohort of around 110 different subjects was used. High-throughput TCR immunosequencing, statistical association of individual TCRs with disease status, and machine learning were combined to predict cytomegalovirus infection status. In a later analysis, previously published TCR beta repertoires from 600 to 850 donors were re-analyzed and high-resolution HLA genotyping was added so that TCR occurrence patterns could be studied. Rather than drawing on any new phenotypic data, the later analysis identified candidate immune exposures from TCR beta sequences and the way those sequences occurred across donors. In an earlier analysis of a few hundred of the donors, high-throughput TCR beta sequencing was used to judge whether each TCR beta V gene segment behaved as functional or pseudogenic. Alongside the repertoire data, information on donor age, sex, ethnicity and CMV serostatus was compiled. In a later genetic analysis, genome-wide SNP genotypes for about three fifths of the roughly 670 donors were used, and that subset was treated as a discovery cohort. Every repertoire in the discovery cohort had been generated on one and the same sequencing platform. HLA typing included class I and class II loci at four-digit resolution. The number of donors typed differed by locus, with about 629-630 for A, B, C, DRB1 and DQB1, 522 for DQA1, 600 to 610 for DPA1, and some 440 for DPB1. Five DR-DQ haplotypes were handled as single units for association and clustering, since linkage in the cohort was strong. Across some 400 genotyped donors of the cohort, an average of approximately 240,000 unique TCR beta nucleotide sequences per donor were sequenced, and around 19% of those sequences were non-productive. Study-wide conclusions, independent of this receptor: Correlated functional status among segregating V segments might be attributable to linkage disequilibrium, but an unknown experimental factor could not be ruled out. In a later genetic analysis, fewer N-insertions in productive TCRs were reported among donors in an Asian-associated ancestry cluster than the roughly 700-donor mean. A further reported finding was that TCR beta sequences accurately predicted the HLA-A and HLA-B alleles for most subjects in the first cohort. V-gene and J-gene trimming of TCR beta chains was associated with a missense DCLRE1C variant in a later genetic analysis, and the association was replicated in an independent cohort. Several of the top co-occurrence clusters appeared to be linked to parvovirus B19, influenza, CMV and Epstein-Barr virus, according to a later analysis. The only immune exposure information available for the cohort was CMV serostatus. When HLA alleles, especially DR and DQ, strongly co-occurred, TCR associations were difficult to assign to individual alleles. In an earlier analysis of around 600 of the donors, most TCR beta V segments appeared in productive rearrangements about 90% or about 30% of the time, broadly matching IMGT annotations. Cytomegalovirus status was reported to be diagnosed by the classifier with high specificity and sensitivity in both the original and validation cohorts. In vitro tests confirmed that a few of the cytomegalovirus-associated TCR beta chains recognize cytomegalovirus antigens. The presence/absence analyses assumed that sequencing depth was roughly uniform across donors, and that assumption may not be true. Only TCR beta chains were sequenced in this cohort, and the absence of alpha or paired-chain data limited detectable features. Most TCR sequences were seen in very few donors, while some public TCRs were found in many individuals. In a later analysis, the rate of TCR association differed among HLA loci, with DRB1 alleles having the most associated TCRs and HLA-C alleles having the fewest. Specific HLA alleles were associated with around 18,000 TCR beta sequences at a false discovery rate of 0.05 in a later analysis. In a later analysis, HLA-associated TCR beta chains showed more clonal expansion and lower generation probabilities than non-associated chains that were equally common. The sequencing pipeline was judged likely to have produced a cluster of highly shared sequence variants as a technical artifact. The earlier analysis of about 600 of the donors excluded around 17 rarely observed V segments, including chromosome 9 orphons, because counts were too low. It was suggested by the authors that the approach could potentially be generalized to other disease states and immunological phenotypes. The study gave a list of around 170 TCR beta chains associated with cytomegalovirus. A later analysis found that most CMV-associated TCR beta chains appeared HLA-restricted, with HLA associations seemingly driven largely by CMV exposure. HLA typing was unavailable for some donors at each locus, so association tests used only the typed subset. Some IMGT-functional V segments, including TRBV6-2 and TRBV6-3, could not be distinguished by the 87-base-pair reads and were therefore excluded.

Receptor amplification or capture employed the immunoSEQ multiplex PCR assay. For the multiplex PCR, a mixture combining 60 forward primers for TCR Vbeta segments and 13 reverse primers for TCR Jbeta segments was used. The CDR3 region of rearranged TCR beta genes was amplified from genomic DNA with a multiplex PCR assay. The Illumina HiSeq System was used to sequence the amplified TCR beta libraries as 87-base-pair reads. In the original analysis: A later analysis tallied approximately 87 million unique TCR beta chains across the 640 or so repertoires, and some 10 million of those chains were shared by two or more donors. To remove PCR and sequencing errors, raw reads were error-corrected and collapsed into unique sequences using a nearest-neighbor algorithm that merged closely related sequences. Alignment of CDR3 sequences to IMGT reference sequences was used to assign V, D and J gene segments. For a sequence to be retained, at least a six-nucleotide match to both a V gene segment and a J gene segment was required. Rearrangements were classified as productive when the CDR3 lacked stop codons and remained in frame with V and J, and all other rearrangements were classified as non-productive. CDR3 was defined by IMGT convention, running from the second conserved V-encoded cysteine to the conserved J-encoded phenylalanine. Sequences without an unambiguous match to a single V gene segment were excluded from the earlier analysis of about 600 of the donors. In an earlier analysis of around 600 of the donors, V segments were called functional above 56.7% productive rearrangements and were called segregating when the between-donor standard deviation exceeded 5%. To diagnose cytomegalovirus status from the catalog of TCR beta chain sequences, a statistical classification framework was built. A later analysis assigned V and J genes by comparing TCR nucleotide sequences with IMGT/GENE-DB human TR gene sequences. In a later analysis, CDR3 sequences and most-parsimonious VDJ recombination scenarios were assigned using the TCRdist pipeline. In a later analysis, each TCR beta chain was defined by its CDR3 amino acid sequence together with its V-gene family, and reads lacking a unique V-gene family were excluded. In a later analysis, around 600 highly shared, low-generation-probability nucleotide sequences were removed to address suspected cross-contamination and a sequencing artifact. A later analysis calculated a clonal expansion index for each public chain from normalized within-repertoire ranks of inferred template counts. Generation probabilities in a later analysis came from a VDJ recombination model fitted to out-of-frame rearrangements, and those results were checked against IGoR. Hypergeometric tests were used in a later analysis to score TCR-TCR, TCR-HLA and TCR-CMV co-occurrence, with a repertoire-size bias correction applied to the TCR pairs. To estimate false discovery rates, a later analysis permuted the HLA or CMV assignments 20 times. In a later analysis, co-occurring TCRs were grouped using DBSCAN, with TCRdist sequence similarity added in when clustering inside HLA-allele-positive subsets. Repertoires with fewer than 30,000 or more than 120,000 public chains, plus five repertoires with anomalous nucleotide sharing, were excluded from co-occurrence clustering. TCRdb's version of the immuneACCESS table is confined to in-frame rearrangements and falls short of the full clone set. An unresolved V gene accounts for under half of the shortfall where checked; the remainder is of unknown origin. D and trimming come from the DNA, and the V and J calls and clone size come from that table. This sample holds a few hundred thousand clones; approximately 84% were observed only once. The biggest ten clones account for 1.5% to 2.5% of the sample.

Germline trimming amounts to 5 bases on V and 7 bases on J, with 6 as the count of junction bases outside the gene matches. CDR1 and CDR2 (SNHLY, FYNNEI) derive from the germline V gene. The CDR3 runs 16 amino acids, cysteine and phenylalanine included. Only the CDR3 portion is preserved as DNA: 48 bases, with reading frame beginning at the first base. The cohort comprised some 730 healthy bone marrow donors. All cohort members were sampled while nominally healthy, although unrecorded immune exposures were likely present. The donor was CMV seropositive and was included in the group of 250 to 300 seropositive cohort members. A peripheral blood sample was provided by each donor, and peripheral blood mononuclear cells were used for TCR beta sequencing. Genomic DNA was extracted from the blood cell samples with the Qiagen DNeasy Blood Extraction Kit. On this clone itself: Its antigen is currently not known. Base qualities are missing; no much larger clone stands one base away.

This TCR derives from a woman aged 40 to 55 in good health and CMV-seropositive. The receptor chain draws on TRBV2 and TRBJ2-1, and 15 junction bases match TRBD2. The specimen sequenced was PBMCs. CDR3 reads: CASSTGLAGGENEQFF. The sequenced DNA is TGTGCCAGCAGTACGGGACTAGCGGGAGGCGAAAATGAGCAGTTCTTC.